The clone carrying this T cell receptor (beta chain) was seen a few times. A junction end diverges from the germline sequence, so it may reflect a read error. The observed sequence ends 3 residues before the CDR3 terminus, with the missing tail filled in from the germline J gene. The same CDR3 is also encoded by other DNA sequences in this sample. The sample comes from a study of T cell clonality in common variable immunodeficiency. Method: immunoSEQ multiplex PCR; TCRdb's copy keeps in-frame clones and lacks some. The sample is made up of under 50,000 clones, none counted only once. The CDR3 consists of 14 residues. Germline CDR1 reads SGHTA; CDR2 reads FQGNSA. Patients and controls were mostly of Caucasian heritage.

The sample consisted of peripheral blood mononuclear cells. The gene calls are TRBV7-2 and TRBJ1-2; 9 bases align to TRBD1. This TCR was sampled from a person aged 18-70 years in good health. Partial CDR3 DNA: TGTGCCAGCAGCCCACGGACAGGGGAGTATGGT. Protein: CASSPRTGEYG. The full CDR3 protein is CASSPRTGEYGYTF.